These 19 T cell receptor beta chains were sequenced from one sample in a study of blood T cell repertoires in COVID-19. Only in-frame clones appear in the TCRdb table, and some are missing; sequencing was by immunoSEQ multiplex PCR. The sample consists of roughly 450,000 clones, roughly 88% of them appearing once. Sample: PBMCs or T cells enriched from blood (not recorded which). The receptors originated from a man younger than 35 who had recovered from COVID-19.

The chain has TRBV11-3 and TRBJ2-3; TRBD2 might be the D (6 bases). Trimming took off 5 bases at V and 0 bases at J, with 15 bases between the two ends. The CDR3 consists of 16 residues. Germline V lookup: CDR1 SGHNT, CDR2 YENEEA. The DNA for the CDR3 is TGTGCCAGCAGCCCAAATGATGGGGGGAGCACAGATACGCAGTATTTT. It is translated as CASSPNDGGSTDTQYF. Based on the CDR3 plus reference TRBV11-3 and TRBJ2-3, the full variable domain is EAGVVQSPRYKIIEKKQPVAFWCNPISGHNTLYWYLQNLGQGPELLIRYENEEAVDDSQLPKDRFSAERLKGVDSTLKIQPAELGDSAVYLCASSPNDGGSTDTQYFGPGTRLTVL.

The chain recombines TRBV3-1 (or the pseudogene TRBV3-2) with TRBJ1-6; D remains unclear. The ends were cut back, 3 bases at V and 0 bases at J, with 21 bases in the middle. CDR1 LGHDT and CDR2 YNNKEL come from the germline V gene (reference sequence). The CDR3 contains 20 residues. CDR3 residues: CASSQTAGKTFSSYNSPLHF. CDR3 sequence (DNA): TGTGCCAGCAGCCAGACGGCAGGAAAAACCTTTAGCTCCTATAATTCACCCCTCCACTTT.

The chain has TRBV7-3 and TRBJ1-6; D perhaps matches TRBD1 (6 bases). This CDR3 has 14 residues. Germline V gene sequence: CDR1 SGHTA, CDR2 FQGTGA. The ends were cut back, 1 base at V and 6 bases at J, with 7 bases in the middle. In nucleotides, the CDR3 is TGTGCCAGCAGCTTAAGGGACACTAATTCACCCCTCCACTTT. Its protein is CASSLRDTNSPLHF.

The rearrangement joins TRBV27 to TRBJ2-6, with D possibly matching TRBD1 (6 bases). Trimming left V 5 bases short and J 0 bases short, with 17 bases between. The CDR3 consists of 18 residues. CDR1 is MNHEY, CDR2 SMNVEV, per germline (reference sequence). The CDR3 reads CASSPVGTPTSGANVLTF. CDR3 nucleotide sequence: TGTGCCAGCAGTCCCGTTGGGACACCGACCTCTGGGGCCAACGTCCTGACTTTC.

V usage is TRBV27 and J usage is TRBJ2-7; a possible D gene is TRBD2 (5 bases). Germline V gene sequence: CDR1 MNHEY, CDR2 SMNVEV (reference sequence). Trimming removed 5 bases at V and 3 bases at J, with 5 bases between. The CDR3 length is 11 residues. The CDR3 loop reads CASSRDYEQYF. Written as DNA, the CDR3 is TGTGCCAGCAGTCGGGACTACGAGCAGTACTTC.

The chain combines TRBV5-6 with TRBJ2-7; 7 nucleotides align to TRBD1. The junction had 5 bases not matched to a gene; V was cut back by 4 bases and J by 1 base. The CDR3 is 14 residues long. Looked up from germline, CDR1 is SGHDT and CDR2 is YYEEEE. Written as DNA, the CDR3 is TGTGCCAGCAGCAGGGACAGAAGATCCTACGAGCAGTACTTC. Translated: CASSRDRRSYEQYF.

The chain employs TRBV3-1 (or the pseudogene TRBV3-2) and TRBJ1-3; D call uncertain. CDR1 and CDR2 (germline): LGHDT, YNNKEL (reference sequence). The CDR3 is made up of 15 amino acids. V was trimmed by 4 bases and J by 3 bases, leaving 13 bases between them. Written as DNA, the CDR3 is TGTGCCAGCAGCCTACGGGGTACGTTTGGAAACACCATATATTTT. Translating gives CASSLRGTFGNTIYF.

The V gene is TRBV12-5, the J gene TRBJ2-2, with D possibly matching TRBD1 (6 bases). CDR3 length: 14 amino acids. Trimming stripped 6 bases from V and 5 bases from J, with 13 bases between. The germline V gene encodes CDR1 LGHNT and CDR2 FRNRAP. CDR3 sequence: CASGHTTGTGELFF. The CDR3 DNA sequence: TGTGCTAGTGGGCACACGACAGGTACCGGGGAGCTGTTTTTT.

J is TRBJ2-1 and V is TRBV7-2; 11 nucleotides match TRBD2. With 2 bases clipped from V and 3 bases from J, the junction kept 0 bases outside the gene matches. CDR1 and CDR2 (germline): SGHTA, FQGNSA. The CDR3 loop spans 15 amino acids. CDR3: CASSLTSGGYNEQFF. CDR3 coding DNA: TGTGCCAGCAGCTTAACTAGCGGGGGCTACAATGAGCAGTTCTTC.

V and J are TRBV28 and TRBJ1-5; weak D call: TRBD1 (6 bases). V dropped 2 bases and J dropped 11 bases, with 16 bases sitting between them. The CDR3 contains 14 residues. CDR1 MDHEN and CDR2 SYDVKM come from the germline V gene. The CDR3 DNA reads TGTGCCAGCAGTTTAACAACAGGGATTATGGCCCAGCATTTT. Residues: CASSLTTGIMAQHF.

This sequence joins TRBV28 and TRBJ2-7; 8 positions agree with TRBD1. Germline lookup yields CDR1 MDHEN and CDR2 SYDVKM. The CDR3 is 12 residues long. Trimming took 7 bases from V and 5 from J; bases not matched to a gene: 4. CDR3 loop: CASNAGGHEQYF. The CDR3 DNA is TGTGCCAGCAATGCAGGGGGCCACGAGCAGTACTTC.

The chain couples TRBV20-1 to TRBJ1-1; unclear D gene. V was clipped by 5 bases and J by 8 bases, with 9 bases between them. The CDR3 extends over 10 amino acids. Per germline, CDR1 DFQATT and CDR2 SNEGSKA (reference sequence). For the CDR3, the DNA is TGCAGTGCTGAGAAAGAGGAAGCTTTCTTT. Translation: CSAEKEEAFF.

The CDR3 nucleotides read TGTGCCAGTAACCTCGATCCCCTATACAATGAGCAGTTCTTC. Translated: CASNLDPLYNEQFF. The J gene is TRBJ2-1, the V gene TRBV2; D is undetermined. Trimming took 9 bases from V and 4 from J, leaving 16 bases between them. Looked up from germline, CDR1 is SNHLY and CDR2 is FYNNEI. The CDR3 consists of 14 residues. The full variable domain, completed using reference TRBV2 and TRBJ2-1, is EPEVTQTPSHQVTQMGQEVILRCVPISNHLYFYWYRQILGQKVEFLVSFYNNEISEKSEIFDDQFSVERPDGSNFTLKIRSTKLEDSAMYFCASNLDPLYNEQFFGPGTRLTVL.

The chain couples TRBV2 to TRBJ2-1; TRBD2 agrees at 7 bases. V gave up 0 bases and J gave up 2 bases; unmatched junction bases: 4. Germline CDR1 reads SNHLY; CDR2 reads FYNNEI. The length of the CDR3 is 16 residues. The CDR3 loop is CASSEALSGPYNEQFF. The CDR3 DNA reads TGTGCCAGCAGTGAAGCCCTTAGCGGGCCCTACAATGAGCAGTTCTTC.

The rearrangement joins TRBV19 to TRBJ1-6; D might be TRBD1 (5 bases). This CDR3 comprises 14 residues. The germline V gene encodes CDR1 LNHDA and CDR2 SQIVND (reference sequence). Trimming took 5 bases from V and 6 from J, leaving 11 bases between them. Written as DNA, the CDR3 is TGTGCCAGTAGTCCTGGAGGGGCTAATTCACCCCTCCACTTT. This codes for CASSPGGANSPLHF.

The V call is TRBV5-1, the J call TRBJ2-2, with TRBD2 matching 8 bases. The junction had 11 bases not matched to a gene; V was cut back by 3 bases and J by 7 bases. The germline V gene has CDR1 SGHRS and CDR2 YFSETQ. This CDR3 region has 16 residues. The CDR3 protein is CASSSVSGSIDGELFF. CDR3 DNA: TGCGCCAGCAGCTCAGTAAGCGGGAGTATCGACGGGGAGCTGTTTTTT.

The chain recombines TRBV11-1 with TRBJ1-1; D is uncertain. The V gene's germline CDR1 is SGHAT and CDR2 FQDESV (reference sequence). V was pared by 2 bases and J by 11 bases, with 15 bases between. The CDR3 contains 13 residues. CDR3 sequence: CASSLRSVPLAFF. The CDR3 DNA sequence: TGTGCCAGCAGCTTAAGGAGCGTCCCTCTCGCTTTCTTT.

To note about this clone: Different DNA sequences within this sample yield the same CDR3. The genes are TRBV2 and TRBJ1-5; TRBD1 might be the D (6 bases). The V gene lost 4 bases and the J gene lost 7 bases, with 11 bases spanning the gap. This CDR3 has 13 amino acids. Germline lookup yields CDR1 SNHLY and CDR2 FYNNEI. The DNA for the CDR3 is TGTGCCAGCAGTGCCAGGGGTAACCAGCCCCAGCATTTT. As protein: CASSARGNQPQHF.

V is TRBV4-1 and J is TRBJ2-5, with D tentatively TRBD1 (5 bases). Deletions cut 4 bases from V and 5 bases from J, with 17 bases between. This CDR3 has 15 residues. Germline V gene data show CDR1 as MGHRA and CDR2 as YSYEKL. The CDR3 coding sequence is TGCGCCAGCAGCCTAACTGGGGCGTCTGCGGAGACCCAGTACTTC. It yields the protein CASSLTGASAETQYF.